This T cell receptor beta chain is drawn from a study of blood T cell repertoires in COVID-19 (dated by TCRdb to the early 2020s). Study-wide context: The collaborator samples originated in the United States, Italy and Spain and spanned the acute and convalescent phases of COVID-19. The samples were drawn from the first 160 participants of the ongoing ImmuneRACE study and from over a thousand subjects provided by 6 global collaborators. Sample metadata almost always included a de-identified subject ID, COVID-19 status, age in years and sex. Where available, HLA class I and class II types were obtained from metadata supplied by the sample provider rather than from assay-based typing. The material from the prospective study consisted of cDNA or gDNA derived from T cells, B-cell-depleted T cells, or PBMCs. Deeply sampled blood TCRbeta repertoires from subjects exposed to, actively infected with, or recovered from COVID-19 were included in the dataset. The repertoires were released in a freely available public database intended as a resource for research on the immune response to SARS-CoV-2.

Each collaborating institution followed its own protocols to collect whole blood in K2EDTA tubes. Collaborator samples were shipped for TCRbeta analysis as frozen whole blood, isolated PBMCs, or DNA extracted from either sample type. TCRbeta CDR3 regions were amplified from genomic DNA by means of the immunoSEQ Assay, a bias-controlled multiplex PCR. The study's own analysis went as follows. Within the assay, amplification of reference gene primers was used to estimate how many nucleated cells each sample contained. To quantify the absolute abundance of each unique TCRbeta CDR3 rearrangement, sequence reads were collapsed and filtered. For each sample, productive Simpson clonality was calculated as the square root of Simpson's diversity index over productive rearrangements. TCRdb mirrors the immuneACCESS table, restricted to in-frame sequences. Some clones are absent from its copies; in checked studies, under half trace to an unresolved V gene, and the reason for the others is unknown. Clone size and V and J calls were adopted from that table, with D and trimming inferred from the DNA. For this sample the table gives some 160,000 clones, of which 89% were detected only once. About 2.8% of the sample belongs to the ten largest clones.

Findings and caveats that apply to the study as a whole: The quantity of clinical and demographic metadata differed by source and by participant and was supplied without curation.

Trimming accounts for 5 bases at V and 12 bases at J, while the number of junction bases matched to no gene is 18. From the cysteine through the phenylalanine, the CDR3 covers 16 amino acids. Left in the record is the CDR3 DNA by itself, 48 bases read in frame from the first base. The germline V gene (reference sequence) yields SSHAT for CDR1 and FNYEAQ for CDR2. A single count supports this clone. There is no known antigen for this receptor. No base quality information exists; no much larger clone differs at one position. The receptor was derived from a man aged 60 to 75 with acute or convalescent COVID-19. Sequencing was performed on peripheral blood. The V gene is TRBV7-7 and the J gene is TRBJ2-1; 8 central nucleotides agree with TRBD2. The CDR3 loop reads CASSPVAGRSSRVQFF. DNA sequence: TGTGCCAGCAGCCCGGTAGCGGGGCGGTCTTCAAGGGTGCAGTTCTTC.